This TCR beta chain was identified in a study of shared clonotypes between healthy human individuals. Concerning this clone: Its target is unknown.

Study-wide results and limits: Only blood samples were collected, and tissue repertoires likely differ. With a few donors compared, roughly 5% of naive CD4 clonotypes were shared.

The data were produced by immunoSEQ multiplex PCR, yet TCRdb's version contains in-frame clones alone and is incomplete. In the table there are around 99,000 clones, 68% of which are singletons. The sequence came from a man younger than 45 in good health. The sample taken for sequencing was memory CD8+ T cells sorted from blood. Subset reported: CD45RO+ cells pooled with CCR7-negative TemRA cells.

CDR3 in amino acids: CASSLRPDSSYEQYF. In nucleotides, the CDR3 is TGTGCCAGCAGCTTAAGGCCCGACAGTTCCTACGAGCAGTACTTC. The chain couples TRBV7-2 to TRBJ2-7; D may be TRBD1 (5 bases). CDR1 SGHTA and CDR2 FQGNSA come from the germline V gene. Trimming stripped 2 bases from V and 1 base from J, with 12 bases between. CDR3 size: 15 residues.